This T cell receptor (beta chain) was captured by sequencing in a study of blood T cells in healthy people across ages. Study-level points and caveats: The study lacked donor CMV status, which possibly confounded expanded clonotype changes. Both higher diversity and more naive CD4+ cells marked long-lived donors when set against aged donors.

Concerning this clonotype itself: What it binds is not known.

This CDR3 has 12 amino acids. The V and J ends lost 4 bases and 2 bases respectively, with 8 bases between them. The germline CDR1 and CDR2 sequences are SQVTM and ANQGSEA. Primed by a sample-barcoded 5' primer and a J-beta primer mix, a second PCR proceeded for about 6 to 11 cycles. Unique molecular identifiers of 12 random nucleotides labeled each cDNA. TCRdb re-called the 5' RACE reads with MiXCR, one entry per CDR3 protein. The sample has hundreds of thousands of distinct CDR3 sequences; roughly 20% are singletons. The V and J genes are TRBV29-1 and TRBJ2-5; D is ambiguous. This receptor was identified in a man in his 70s in good health. The sequencing sample was made of blood. CDR3 sequence reads: CSVVAVQETQYF. CDR3 nucleotides: TGCAGCGTTGTGGCAGTTCAAGAGACCCAGTACTTC.